This section outlines one T cell receptor beta chain sequence together with its context. There are 14 residues in the CDR3. Trimming left V 1 base short and J 5 bases short, with 11 bases between. Germline lookup yields CDR1 SEHNR and CDR2 FQNEAQ (reference sequence). This specimen comes from a study of blood T cell repertoires in COVID-19. The protocol was immunoSEQ multiplex PCR, while the TCRdb copy is restricted to in-frame clones and leaves out a portion. The sample has under 100,000 clones, approximately 80% seen once. This clonotype originated in a woman in her 70s with active or convalescent COVID-19. The sequenced sample was peripheral blood. This chain joins TRBV7-9 and TRBJ2-5, with D possibly TRBD2 on 6 matching bases. In DNA form, the CDR3 reads TGTGCCAGCAGCTTAGGTGGAGGGGCTGAGACCCAGTACTTC. Encoded protein: CASSLGGGAETQYF.